The 22 T cell receptor beta chains below were found in one sample sequenced in a study of CD4+ T cells in melanoma (dated by TCRdb to between 2020 and 2023). Receptors were amplified or captured by the immunoSEQ multiplex PCR assay. Here the immuneACCESS table is served through TCRdb, limited to in-frame sequences with V and J called. Missing clones are a known gap in these copies; in checked studies unresolved V genes cover under half, and the rest lacks a known reason. Recorded for this sample are about 22,000 clones; over 75% of them occurred a single time. Around 3.6% of the sample comes from the top ten. The specimen sequenced was cells from a culture (not recorded whether cultured in vitro). The receptor source for this set is a human donor with melanoma.

V usage is TRBV6-6 and J usage is TRBJ1-1; 7 bases fit TRBD1. The V and J ends lost 4 bases and 1 base, in that order; junction bases with no gene match: 3. This CDR3 comprises 14 residues. Germline V gene lookup returns CDR1 MNHNY and CDR2 SVGAGI (reference sequence). The CDR3: CASSSWTGNTEAFF. The CDR3 nucleotides read TGTGCCAGCAGTTCTTGGACAGGGAACACTGAAGCTTTCTTT.

The chain uses TRBV5-1 and TRBJ2-3; D unresolved. Per the germline V gene, CDR1 is SGHRS and CDR2 is YFSETQ. There are 17 residues in the CDR3. Deletions cut 0 bases from V and 1 base from J, with 15 bases between. Here the CDR3 DNA reads TGCGCCAGCAGCTTGGGCCCTGTGCTTGGGGGCACAGATACGCAGTATTTT. Its translation: CASSLGPVLGGTDTQYF.

The chain carries TRBV11-2 and TRBJ1-2, with D possibly being TRBD1 (6 bases). The CDR3 has 14 residues. CDR1 and CDR2 from the germline V gene are SGHAT and FQNNGV. The V end lost 5 bases, the J end lost 5 bases, and 15 bases lay between the germline ends. CDR3 nucleotides: TGTGCCAGCAGCCGAGGGACAAGCCTATATGGCTACACCTTC. Amino acids: CASSRGTSLYGYTF.

The chain employs TRBV12-5 and TRBJ2-7; D uncertain. There are 11 residues in the CDR3. Germline loops: CDR1 LGHNT, CDR2 FRNRAP. Trimming stripped 1 base from V and 2 bases from J, with 0 bases between. CDR3 sequence reads: CASGLAYEQYF. Here the CDR3 DNA reads TGTGCTAGTGGTTTGGCCTACGAGCAGTACTTC.

CDR3 in DNA: TGCGCCAGCAGCTGGGGCAGAATGAACACTGAAGCTTTCTTT. Protein product: CASSWGRMNTEAFF. V and J are TRBV10-2 and TRBJ1-1, with D possibly matching TRBD1 (5 bases). The germline V and J ends were trimmed by 6 bases and 0 bases, with 11 bases remaining between them. Germline CDR1 WSHSY, CDR2 SAAADI. The CDR3 length is 14 residues.

The V and J genes are TRBV7-2 and TRBJ2-3; TRBD2 is a possible D gene (6 bases). Germline V gene sequence: CDR1 SGHTA, CDR2 FQGNSA. This CDR3 has 13 residues. The V and J ends lost 5 bases and 6 bases respectively, with 12 bases between them. The CDR3 spells CASSLGLLDTQYF. CDR3 coding DNA: TGTGCCAGCAGCCTAGGACTACTCGATACGCAGTATTTT.

The chain uses TRBV4-1 and TRBJ1-2, with D possibly matching TRBD1 (6 bases). Trimming pared 2 bases from V and 6 bases from J, leaving 19 bases between. The germline gives CDR1 MGHRA, CDR2 YSYEKL. CDR3 length: 16 residues. The CDR3 DNA reads TGCGCCAGCAGCCAACCCTACCACCTGGACAGTGATGGCTACACCTTC. Protein sequence: CASSQPYHLDSDGYTF.

This clone has only one observation. V usage is TRBV7-9 and J usage is TRBJ2-3, with 7 bases fitting TRBD2. CDR1 is SEHNR and CDR2 is FQNEAQ in the germline V gene (reference sequence). The junction had 9 bases not matched to a gene; V was cut back by 4 bases and J by 5 bases. The length of the CDR3 is 15 residues. In nucleotides, the CDR3 is TGTGCCAGCAGCTCGAGGACTAGTTGGAGAGATACGCAGTATTTT. This gives the protein CASSSRTSWRDTQYF.

V usage is TRBV5-8 and J usage is TRBJ2-5; 8 nucleotides match TRBD1. The V gene's germline CDR1 is SGHTS and CDR2 YDEGEE. This CDR3 contains 16 residues. The V and J ends lost 3 bases and 5 bases, in that order; junction bases with no gene match: 12. The CDR3 DNA follows: TGTGCCAGCAGCTCGGGACGGACAGGGTTCACGGAGACCCAGTACTTC. Residues: CASSSGRTGFTETQYF.

The chain couples TRBV5-4 to TRBJ2-1, with 13 bases aligning to TRBD2. The J segment lost 0 bases and the V segment lost 3 bases, leaving 6 bases of the junction unmatched. Germline CDR1 SGHNT, CDR2 YYREEE (reference sequence). CDR3 length equals 18 residues. CDR3 DNA sequence: TGTGCCAGCAGCTCACCGACTAGCGGGGGGAGCTCCTACAATGAGCAGTTCTTC. It specifies CASSSPTSGGSSYNEQFF.

V and J are TRBV10-3 and TRBJ2-7; 9 bases are a match to TRBD2. The CDR3 covers 16 residues. V was pared by 3 bases and J by 6 bases, with 12 bases of the junction left unmatched. Germline assignment: CDR1 ENHRY and CDR2 SYGVKD. Written as DNA, the CDR3 is TGTGCCATCAGTGATCGCGGGGGGGCAATGGTCCGCGAGCAGTACTTC. It is translated as CAISDRGGAMVREQYF.

The genes are TRBV5-1 and TRBJ1-5; no firm D call. Germline V lookup: CDR1 SGHRS, CDR2 YFSETQ. Deletions cut 1 base from V and 9 bases from J, with 14 bases between. CDR3 length: 14 amino acids. The CDR3 nucleotides are TGCGCCAGCAGCTTGCTCCCGCATTCCCCGCCCCAGCATTTT. Translating it yields CASSLLPHSPPQHF. Using reference TRBV5-1 and TRBJ1-5 for the parts outside the CDR3, the full variable domain is KAGVTQTPRYLIKTRGQQVTLSCSPISGHRSVSWYQQTPGQGLQFLFEYFSETQRNKGNFPGRFSGRQFSNSRSEMNVSTLELGDSALYLCASSLLPHSPPQHFGDGTRLSIL.

The J gene is TRBJ2-1, the V gene TRBV4-1, with 9 bases aligning to TRBD2. Germline V CDR1 and CDR2: MGHRA, YSYEKL. This CDR3 region has 15 residues. V was pared by 5 bases and J by 6 bases, with 8 bases of the junction left unmatched. The CDR3 reads CASSEPSGGSNEQFF. CDR3 coding DNA: TGCGCCAGCAGCGAACCGAGCGGGGGGAGCAATGAGCAGTTCTTC.

This chain links TRBV7-2 with TRBJ1-5; D unresolved. Germline loops: CDR1 SGHTA, CDR2 FQGNSA. The V gene lost 3 bases and the J gene lost 0 bases, with 9 bases spanning the gap. The CDR3 consists of 15 residues. In DNA, the CDR3 is TGTGCCAGCAGCTTTTTCCCGGGTAGCAATCAGCCCCAGCATTTT. Amino acids: CASSFFPGSNQPQHF.

The chain has TRBV9 and TRBJ2-3; either TRBD1 or TRBD2 may supply D (6 bases each). This CDR3 spans 14 amino acids. Between the trimmed V and J ends, which lost 10 bases and 2 bases, there was a span of 17 bases. CDR1 is SGDLS, CDR2 YYNGEE, per germline. DNA for the CDR3: TGTGCCTCTACGGGGGCGGGTGCCACAGATACGCAGTATTTT. Translation: CASTGAGATDTQYF.

The chain combines TRBV5-4 with TRBJ2-1; D uncertain. Trimming removed 0 bases at V and 6 bases at J, with 4 bases between. CDR3 length: 12 amino acids. Germline CDR1 and CDR2: SGHNT and YYREEE (reference sequence). CDR3 residues: CASSLEINEQFF. DNA of the CDR3: TGTGCCAGCAGCTTGGAGATCAATGAGCAGTTCTTC.

This rearrangement joins TRBV7-9 to TRBJ1-6; D remains ambiguous. From germline, CDR1 is SEHNR and CDR2 FQNEAQ (reference sequence). The CDR3 sequence is 14 residues long. Trimming took 4 bases from V and 10 from J, leaving 14 bases between them. The DNA for the CDR3 is TGTGCCAGCAGCTCGGACGGTTATGGGTCACCCCTCCACTTT. Translated: CASSSDGYGSPLHF.

The chain joins TRBV10-1 to TRBJ1-4; D is undetermined. The germline V gene has CDR1 WNHNN and CDR2 SYGVQD (reference sequence). V dropped 3 bases and J dropped 3 bases, with 5 bases sitting between them. The CDR3 sequence is 13 residues long. The chain's CDR3 is CASSDGANEKLFF. In DNA form, the CDR3 reads TGCGCCAGCAGTGACGGAGCTAATGAAAAACTGTTTTTT.

The chain links TRBV5-4 to TRBJ2-5, with D unclear. This CDR3 is 12 amino acids long. The germline V gene has CDR1 SGHNT and CDR2 YYREEE (reference sequence). Trimming pared 2 bases from V and 2 bases from J, leaving 4 bases between. This CDR3 is CASSLGQETQYF. CDR3 DNA: TGTGCCAGCAGCTTAGGACAAGAGACCCAGTACTTC. Combining the CDR3 with reference TRBV5-4 and TRBJ2-5 gives the whole variable domain ETGVTQSPTHLIKTRGQQVTLRCSSQSGHNTVSWYQQALGQGPQFIFQYYREEENGRGNFPPRFSGLQFPNYSSELNVNALELDDSALYLCASSLGQETQYFGPGTRLLVL.

The chain joins TRBV2 to TRBJ2-2; D is undetermined. This CDR3 has 13 amino acids. Trimming left V 4 bases short and J 1 base short, with 4 bases between. Germline lookup yields CDR1 SNHLY and CDR2 FYNNEI. The CDR3 spells CASSAGNTGELFF. CDR3 sequence (DNA): TGTGCCAGCAGTGCAGGGAACACCGGGGAGCTGTTTTTT. The full variable domain, rest sourced from reference TRBV2 and TRBJ2-2, is EPEVTQTPSHQVTQMGQEVILRCVPISNHLYFYWYRQILGQKVEFLVSFYNNEISEKSEIFDDQFSVERPDGSNFTLKIRSTKLEDSAMYFCASSAGNTGELFFGEGSRLTVL.

This sequence joins TRBV30 and TRBJ2-3; 9 bases are shared with TRBD2. Germline-derived CDR1 and CDR2 are GTSNPN and SVGIG (reference sequence). J lost 7 bases, V lost 4 bases, and 6 bases had no gene match. This CDR3 spans 13 amino acids. Here the CDR3 reads CAWNSGGSNTQYF. The CDR3 nucleotides read TGTGCCTGGAACAGCGGGGGGTCTAATACGCAGTATTTT.

This rearrangement joins TRBV7-2 to TRBJ2-1; 7 bases map to TRBD2. CDR3 length: 15 residues. The V gene's germline CDR1 is SGHTA and CDR2 FQGNSA. After removal of 5 bases from V and 0 bases from J, the junction contained 4 bases not matched to a gene. CDR3 DNA: TGTGCCAGCAGCGCCATAGCGGGCTCCTACAATGAGCAGTTCTTC. The encoded protein is CASSAIAGSYNEQFF.